The 22 T cell receptor beta chains listed next were all sequenced from one sample in a study of human T cells and chemical hapten exposure. Using its own MiXCR run on the RACE reads, TCRdb lists one record per CDR3 protein. The sample holds 35,000 to 55,000 distinct CDR3 sequences; 9.5% to 10% are singletons and the top ten take 11% to 15%. Time point in this sample: patch test 2, 6 weeks after DPC sensitization. Regarding treatment: therapeutic diphenylcyclopropenone sensitization with weekly scalp DPC. It was unfractionated whole blood from which total RNA was extracted. The source was whole blood, collected in connection with sensitization to the hapten diphenylcyclopropenone (DPC). These receptors were taken from a woman aged 25 to 45 with alopecia areata. Some clones in this sample may be carry-over from other donors' samples.

This clonotype was counted at least ten times. The CDR3 protein is CASSQVAGSTEAFF. As DNA, the CDR3 is TGTGCCAGCAGCCAAGTAGCAGGATCCACTGAAGCTTTCTTT. The chain employs TRBV3-1 and TRBJ1-1; D is ambiguous. The germline V and J ends were trimmed by 1 base and 4 bases, with 10 bases remaining between them. This CDR3 comprises 14 residues. CDR1 LGHDT and CDR2 YNNKEL come from the germline V gene (reference sequence).

This clonotype was seen many times. The chain uses TRBV7-2 and TRBJ2-5, with D unresolved. Deletions cut 5 bases from V and 2 bases from J, with 9 bases between. The CDR3 runs to 13 residues. Germline V lookup: CDR1 SGHTA, CDR2 FQGNSA. Here the CDR3 DNA reads TGTGCCAGCAGCCAAGAATTGCAAGAGACCCAGTACTTC. Translating it yields CASSQELQETQYF.

This clonotype was picked up a small number of times. The genes are TRBV29-1 and TRBJ2-2; D perhaps matches TRBD2 (5 bases). Germline CDR1 is SQVTM and CDR2 is ANQGSEA. V shed 0 bases and J shed 5 bases, with 13 bases lying between them. This CDR3 is 15 amino acids long. The CDR3 DNA is TGCAGCGTTGAAGATGGAGGTGTAGGGACCGGGGAGCTGTTTTTT. Translation: CSVEDGGVGTGELFF.

The chain links TRBV2 to TRBJ2-3, with TRBD2 matching 8 bases. Trimming at V came to 4 bases and at J to 1 base, leaving 7 bases not matched to a gene. This CDR3 spans 16 amino acids. In germline, CDR1 is SNHLY, CDR2 FYNNEI. This CDR3 is CASSVTGGARTDTQYF. In DNA form, the CDR3 reads TGTGCCAGCAGTGTAACCGGGGGGGCCCGCACAGATACGCAGTATTTT.

V is TRBV3-1 and J is TRBJ2-5; TRBD1 matches at 8 bases. The ends lost 6 bases at V and 4 bases at J; junction bases unmatched: 1. CDR1 is LGHDT and CDR2 is YNNKEL in the germline V gene (reference sequence). The CDR3 consists of 12 residues. Here the CDR3 DNA reads TGTGCCAGCAGAGACAGGGGAGAGACCCAGTACTTC. Residues: CASRDRGETQYF.

In DNA, the CDR3 is TGTGCCATCGGGACAGGGGCCTACAATGAGCAGTTCTTC. It codes for CAIGTGAYNEQFF. This rearrangement joins TRBV21-1 to TRBJ2-1; the table's D call, TRBD1, was not checked against the DNA. TRBV21-1 is a pseudogene segment. CDR3 length equals 13 residues.

The chain joins TRBV30 to TRBJ1-5; D ambiguous. This CDR3 has 14 amino acids. Germline V gene data show CDR1 as GTSNPN and CDR2 as SVGIG (reference sequence). The ends were cut back, 0 bases at V and 3 bases at J, with 9 bases in the middle. CDR3: CAWSVRQNNQPQHF. In DNA, the CDR3 is TGTGCCTGGAGTGTACGGCAGAACAATCAGCCCCAGCATTTT.

The table lists this clonotype with a count of one. The chain employs TRBV5-4 and TRBJ1-2; perhaps TRBD1 as D (5 bases). The CDR3 is 13 amino acids. V was trimmed by 0 bases and J by 8 bases, leaving 11 bases between them. Germline V gene data show CDR1 as SGHNT and CDR2 as YYREEE (reference sequence). The CDR3, as DNA: TGTGCCAGCAGCTTGGTCGGGGCGCGAGGCTACACCTTC. Translated, it gives CASSLVGARGYTF. Supplemented by reference TRBV5-4 and TRBJ1-2, the full variable domain reads ETGVTQSPTHLIKTRGQQVTLRCSSQSGHNTVSWYQQALGQGPQFIFQYYREEENGRGNFPPRFSGLQFPNYSSELNVNALELDDSALYLCASSLVGARGYTFGSGTRLTVV.

The chain combines TRBV7-2 with TRBJ1-5; tentative D call: TRBD1 (6 bases). With 5 bases removed from V and 1 base from J, the gap between germline ends came to 15 bases. Per germline, CDR1 SGHTA and CDR2 FQGNSA. This CDR3 has 16 residues. CDR3 DNA sequence: TGTGCCAGCAGCCTCATGGGGGCTATGAGCAATCAGCCCCAGCATTTT. Its translation: CASSLMGAMSNQPQHF.

A few counts support this clonotype. V is TRBV7-2 and J is TRBJ2-5; D ambiguous. Between the trimmed V and J ends, which lost 8 bases and 5 bases, there was a span of 15 bases. Germline loops: CDR1 SGHTA, CDR2 FQGNSA. CDR3 length: 13 residues. CDR3 bases: TGTGCCAGCGCCAGAGGTTTGCGGGAGACCCAGTACTTC. It translates to CASARGLRETQYF.

The chain is built from TRBV9 and TRBJ2-2; the match to TRBD2 covers 10 bases. The germline CDR1 and CDR2 sequences are SGDLS and YYNGEE. The V and J ends lost 4 bases and 6 bases, in that order; junction bases with no gene match: 12. This CDR3 comprises 17 residues. As DNA, the CDR3 is TGTGCCAGCAGCCCGAGAGGTCTAGCGGGGGACCCCGGGGAGCTGTTTTTT. Translation: CASSPRGLAGDPGELFF.

This clonotype was counted between two and nine times. This chain uses TRBV7-2 with TRBJ2-5, with D hard to call. The germline CDR1 and CDR2 sequences are SGHTA and FQGNSA. V was trimmed by 8 bases and J by 5 bases, leaving 12 bases between them. The CDR3 spans 12 residues. The CDR3 here is CASGHLSETQYF. As DNA, the CDR3 is TGTGCCAGCGGCCACTTGTCGGAGACCCAGTACTTC.

Ten or more counts support this clonotype. In DNA form, the CDR3 reads TGTGCCAGCAGCCTCGCGGGGTCGGTAGCTTTCTTT. Translated, it gives CASSLAGSVAFF. The chain is built from TRBV7-9 and TRBJ1-1; D is unclear. This CDR3 has 12 residues. Germline V gene data show CDR1 as SEHNR and CDR2 as FQNEAQ (reference sequence). V lost 5 bases to trimming and J lost 10 bases, with 14 bases between them.

This clonotype has at least ten counts. This sequence joins TRBV7-2 and TRBJ2-3; a weak D match, TRBD1 (5 bases). Deletions cut 3 bases from V and 3 bases from J, with 10 bases between. The germline CDR1 and CDR2 sequences are SGHTA and FQGNSA. CDR3 length equals 14 residues. The DNA for the CDR3 is TGTGCCAGCAGCTTTTCAGGGTATACAGATACGCAGTATTTT. Amino acid sequence: CASSFSGYTDTQYF. The full variable domain, with the rest looked up from reference TRBV7-2 and TRBJ2-3, is GAGVSQSPSNKVTEKGKDVELRCDPISGHTALYWYRQSLGQGLEFLIYFQGNSAPDKSGLPSDRFSAERTGGSVSTLTIQRTQQEDSAVYLCASSFSGYTDTQYFGPGTRLTVL.

The V gene is TRBV12-3 or TRBV12-4, the J gene TRBJ1-1, with D possibly matching TRBD1 (6 bases). The CDR3 extends over 14 amino acids. Trimming shortened V by 6 bases and J by 8 bases, and 19 bases separated the two germline ends. For the CDR3, the DNA is TGTGCCAGCAGCCCCTTCGGGGGCGGGATAGAAGCTTTCTTT. Translating it yields CASSPFGGGIEAFF.

The rearrangement uses TRBV27 and TRBJ1-6; 10 nucleotides line up with TRBD1. The CDR3 has 13 amino acids. The V gene end was trimmed by 10 bases and the J gene end by 10 bases; junction bases not matched to a gene: 7. Germline V gene lookup returns CDR1 MNHEY and CDR2 SMNVEV (reference sequence). The CDR3 sequence: CATATGGESPLHF. As DNA, the CDR3 is TGTGCCACCGCGACAGGGGGCGAGTCACCCCTCCACTTT.

V usage is TRBV30 and J usage is TRBJ1-6; no clear D gene. CDR1 and CDR2 (germline): GTSNPN, SVGIG (reference sequence). The CDR3 runs to 15 residues. V lost 4 bases, J lost 0 bases, and 10 bases lay in between. CDR3 region: CAWTAQSSYNSPLHF. In nucleotides, the CDR3 is TGTGCCTGGACAGCCCAGAGCTCCTATAATTCACCCCTCCACTTT.

This clonotype was seen a few times. The chain recombines TRBV18 with TRBJ1-1; 7 bases are shared with TRBD1. Per germline, CDR1 KGHSH and CDR2 LQKENI. The length of the CDR3 is 15 residues. Trimming took 4 bases from V and 4 from J; bases not matched to a gene: 9. CDR3 protein: CASSLEQGWGTEAFF. The CDR3 DNA reads TGTGCCAGCTCACTGGAACAGGGGTGGGGCACTGAAGCTTTCTTT.

This clonotype showed up just a few times. This chain joins TRBV7-9 and TRBJ1-6; tentative D call: TRBD1 (5 bases). Trimming stripped 2 bases from V and 14 bases from J, with 13 bases between. Looked up from germline, CDR1 is SEHNR and CDR2 is FQNEAQ (reference sequence). The CDR3 totals 13 residues. CDR3 sequence (DNA): TGTGCCAGCAGCTTAATGGTCCAGGGATCCCTCCACTTT. Translated, it gives CASSLMVQGSLHF.

The chain employs TRBV5-5 and TRBJ2-5; no firm D call. The CDR3 extends over 12 amino acids. CDR1 SGHKS and CDR2 YYEKEE come from the germline V gene (reference sequence). Trimming removed 4 bases at V and 0 bases at J, with 4 bases between. The CDR3 loop reads CASSLYQETQYF. The CDR3 nucleotides are TGTGCCAGCAGCCTGTACCAAGAGACCCAGTACTTC.

This clonotype showed up just once. This rearrangement joins TRBV7-8 to TRBJ2-7, with 9 positions matching TRBD1. Losses at the gene ends were 6 bases for V and 2 bases for J; bases not matched to a gene: 5. The CDR3 has 14 residues. Germline V gene data show CDR1 as SGHVS and CDR2 as FQNEAQ. The CDR3 DNA sequence: TGTGCCAGCAGGACGCGGGACAGGGCCTACGAGCAGTACTTC. Protein sequence: CASRTRDRAYEQYF.

The chain recombines TRBV20-1 with TRBJ2-3; 9 bases agree with TRBD1. The ends lost 1 base at V and 3 bases at J; junction bases unmatched: 8. Germline V gives CDR1 DFQATT, CDR2 SNEGSKA (reference sequence). The CDR3 is 16 residues long. The CDR3 reads CSARGDRESETDTQYF. DNA for the CDR3: TGCAGTGCTAGAGGGGACAGGGAATCGGAAACAGATACGCAGTATTTT.